This TCR beta chain originates from a study of OX40 agonist ivuxolimab in advanced cancers. Broader study findings: Blood T cells, both CD4+ and CD8+, expanded clonally by week 6 at 0.1 to 3.0 mg/kg. Among the nonresponders, some also had low normalized T-cell clonal expansion.

This CDR3 has 15 residues. Regarding this clone: Its matching antigen is unknown.

Assay used: immunoSEQ multiplex PCR; TCRdb lists only in-frame clones, some missing. The table records some 60,000 clones, roughly 92% of them present only once. This clonotype was sampled from an adult with an advanced solid tumor such as melanoma, head and neck, liver or kidney cancer. V is TRBV21-1 and J is TRBJ2-7; TRBD1 is taken as the D call from the table, unchecked against the DNA. TRBV21-1 is given as a pseudogene. Specimen: CD4+ or CD8+ T cells sorted from blood, collected in a trial of the OX40 agonist ivuxolimab. The CDR3 region has the DNA TGTGCCAGCAGCGACCGACAGGGTGACTATTACGAGCAGTACTTC. It encodes CASSDRQGDYYEQYF.